Each of the 24 T cell receptor delta chains below was sequenced from the same sample in a study of gamma-delta chains in newborns, infants, children. TCRdb reanalyzed the reads using CATT. The profile covers around 11,000 delta-chain clones, with approximately 3.6% appearing a single time and around 8.6% taken by the ten largest. The specimen was blood. These receptors all come from a child who was a newborn, infant or young child, either healthy, febrile or measles-vaccinated (not recorded which).

This rearrangement joins TRDV2 to TRDJ1, with 9 bases lining up with TRDD3. The CDR3 covers 17 residues. Unmatched junction bases numbered 13, after V lost 3 bases and J lost 3 bases. Germline V gene sequence: CDR1 GEAIGNYY, CDR2 EKD. CDR3 sequence: CACDLLGIRGVADKLIF. In DNA, the CDR3 is TGTGCCTGTGACCTCTTGGGGATACGCGGGGTCGCCGATAAACTCATCTTT.

This clone qualifies as medium-sized (0.01 to 0.1%). The gene calls are TRDV2 and TRDJ1; the D is unclear. The CDR3 length is 19 residues. Germline-derived CDR1 and CDR2 are GEAIGNYY and EKD. Trimming stripped 0 bases from V and 4 bases from J, with 26 bases between. The CDR3 is CACDTMKLSVPLVGDKLIF. Written as DNA, the CDR3 is TGTGCCTGTGACACCATGAAGCTCTCTGTACCGCTTGTGGGCGATAAACTCATCTTT.

In its sample, this clone was seen a few times. The chain links TRDV1 to TRDJ1, with 10 bases fitting TRDD3. Germline V gene sequence: CDR1 TSWWSYY, CDR2 QGS. Trimming at V came to 6 bases and at J to 0 bases, leaving 16 bases not matched to a gene. This CDR3 spans 19 amino acids. The CDR3 coding sequence is TGTGCTCTTGGTGCCTTCTTAGGGGGATACGCTCCGTACACCGATAAACTCATCTTT. Translating it yields CALGAFLGGYAPYTDKLIF.

No V segment was called; the J segment is TRDJ1; the D segment call TRDD3 is taken from the table without a DNA check. CDR3 size: 23 residues. The CDR3 DNA is TGTGCTCTTGGGGAAGGGACAGGGATGCTACTGGGGGCTTGGCATCGACCGACCGATAAACTCATCTTT. It is translated as CALGEGTGMLLGAWHRPTDKLIF.

This clone was observed a few times. A far larger clone is off by one base, so a read error is likely. Other DNA sequences in this specimen translate into the identical CDR3. J is TRDJ1 and V is TRDV2; 13 nucleotides agree with TRDD3. From germline, CDR1 is GEAIGNYY and CDR2 EKD. Losses at the gene ends were 4 bases for V and 3 bases for J; bases not matched to a gene: 13. The CDR3 loop spans 18 amino acids. The CDR3 bases are TGTGCCTGTGATTACGTACTGGGGGATACGACCGAGGCCGATAAACTCATCTTT. Residues: CACDYVLGDTTEADKLIF.

This clone was counted only a few times. V gene TRDV1 combines with J gene TRDJ1; 9 bases align to TRDD2. TCRdb carries no J gene annotation; the J gene was assigned here by matching the DNA with germline. This CDR3 has 23 amino acids. Germline assignment: CDR1 TSWWSYY and CDR2 QGS. Trimming took 3 bases from V and 0 from J; bases not matched to a gene: 26. In DNA, the CDR3 is TGTGCTCTTGGGGACAGGCGGTGGGGCCTTCCTACGTTAGTGGGGGCTGACACCGATAAACTCATCTTT. Translating it yields CALGDRRWGLPTLVGADTDKLIF.

This clone was observed a few times. This rearrangement joins TRDV3 to TRDJ1, with D uncertain. Germline values: CDR1 TVYSNPD, CDR2 GDNSRS (reference sequence). The CDR3 runs to 17 residues. Trimming removed 5 bases at V and 0 bases at J, with 25 bases between. This chain's CDR3 is CARERRIRIMYTDKLIF. CDR3 coding DNA: TGTGCCCGAGAGCGACGAATTCGGATCATGTACACCGATAAACTCATCTTT.

This clone was seen a handful of times. A much larger clone differs from this one at a single base, so this may be a read error. Additional DNA sequences in this sample encode the identical CDR3. The chain employs TRDV2 and TRDJ3; the match to TRDD3 covers 9 bases. Per germline, CDR1 GEAIGNYY and CDR2 EKD. Trimming took 1 base from V and 1 from J; bases not matched to a gene: 1. CDR3 length: 17 amino acids. The CDR3 nucleotides are TGTGCCTGTGACACTACTGGGGGATCCTGGGACACCCGACAGATGTTTTTC. Its translation is CACDTTGGSWDTRQMFF.

About this clone: An end of the junction differs from the germline gene, which may be a read error. The chain joins TRDV3 to TRDJ1, with D perhaps TRDD2 (5 bases). The germline V gene encodes CDR1 TVYSNPD and CDR2 GDNSRS (reference sequence). CDR3 length: 14 amino acids. CDR3 DNA: TGTGCCTTTCCCTTCTGGAGGTACACCGGTAAACTCATCTTT. Protein: CAFPFWRYTGKLIF. Variable domain in full (rest from reference TRDV3 and TRDJ1): CDKVTQSSPDQTVASGSEVVLLCTYDTVYSNPDLFWYRIRPDYSFQFVFYGDNSRSEGADFTQGRFSVKHILTQKAFHLVISPVRTEDSATYYCAFPFWRYTGKLIFGKGTRVTVEP.

The assigned J gene is TRDJ1, but the V gene is uncalled; the table names TRDD3, a call not compared with the DNA. This CDR3 contains 22 residues. The CDR3 DNA follows: TGTGCAGCAAGGTTCCTACCACGCCTCTGGGGGATACGAGGAAGTTACACCGATAAACTCATCTTT. This encodes CAARFLPRLWGIRGSYTDKLIF.

In regard to this clone: This specimen includes other DNA sequences encoding the same CDR3. CDR3 protein: CALGELIGLLGNVKGYTDKLIF. For the CDR3, the DNA is TGTGCTCTTGGGGAGCTTATAGGCCTTCTGGGGAACGTTAAAGGGTACACCGATAAACTCATCTTT. V gene TRDV1 combines with J gene TRDJ1; D may be TRDD3 (6 bases). The CDR3 length is 22 residues. V gave up 3 bases and J gave up 0 bases, with 32 bases separating them. CDR1 is TSWWSYY and CDR2 is QGS in the germline V gene.

This clone appeared a few times. V usage is TRAV29/DV5 and J usage is TRDJ1; 7 positions agree with TRDD3. The germline V gene has CDR1 NSMFDY and CDR2 ISSIKDK. The CDR3 is 17 residues long. V trimming: 0 bases; J trimming: 7 bases; junction bases outside the gene matches: 18. The CDR3 spells CAASGGLGVSPLGKLIF. The CDR3 DNA reads TGTGCAGCAAGCGGGGGGCTGGGGGTTTCCCCGCTAGGTAAACTCATCTTT.

This rearrangement joins TRDV1 to TRDJ1; 8 bases fit TRDD3. CDR1 is TSWWSYY, CDR2 QGS, per germline. The CDR3 loop spans 18 amino acids. J gave up 8 bases and V 1 base, and 18 bases lay outside the gene matches. CDR3 residues: CALGERAFSLRDTRKLIF. CDR3 nucleotide sequence: TGTGCTCTTGGGGAACGGGCCTTCTCCTTGAGGGATACGCGAAAACTCATCTTT.

The gene calls are TRDV2 and TRDJ1; 7 nucleotides line up with TRDD3. Germline V gene data show CDR1 as GEAIGNYY and CDR2 as EKD. The CDR3 consists of 14 residues. Trimming took 0 bases from V and 2 from J; bases not matched to a gene: 2. CDR3 DNA sequence: TGTGCCTGTGACACCGCCTGGGGGACCGATAAACTCATCTTT. Translation: CACDTAWGTDKLIF.

This clone was counted only a few times. This chain joins TRDV1 and TRDJ2; TRDD2 agrees at 8 bases. TRDJ1 matches the DNA end more closely, so the J call is doubtful. The CDR3 consists of 18 residues. Germline V gene lookup returns CDR1 TSWWSYY and CDR2 QGS. The CDR3 spells CALGEGPLPTLGADKLIF. The CDR3 DNA reads TGTGCTCTTGGGGAAGGGCCACTTCCTACCCTCGGGGCCGATAAACTCATCTTT.

As to this clone: A junction end diverges from the germline sequence, so it may reflect a read error. The rearrangement links TRDV1 to TRDJ1, with D tentatively TRDD2 (5 bases). This CDR3 is built from 19 residues. Germline-derived CDR1 and CDR2 are TSWWSYY and QGS. CDR3 amino acids: CALGVLYFPPVPYTDKPIF. The CDR3, as DNA: TGTGCTCTTGGGGTACTCTATTTTCCTCCGGTTCCGTACACCGATAAACCCATCTTT.

This clone was counted only a few times. Its ends do not fully match the called genes, so a read error is possible. This same CDR3 is encoded by further DNA sequences in the sample. This rearrangement joins TRDV2 to TRDJ1, with 10 bases lining up with TRDD3. The CDR3 has 20 amino acids. Germline CDR1 reads GEAIGNYY; CDR2 reads EKD. CDR3 amino acids: CACDTLEGDTGAQNTDKLIF. In DNA, the CDR3 is TGTGCCTGCGACACTCTCGAGGGGGATACGGGGGCTCAAAACACCGATAAACTCATCTTT.

By proportion, this clone is medium-sized (0.01 to 0.1%). The same CDR3 arises from other DNA sequences in this sample as well. The chain joins TRDV2 to TRDJ3; 7 nucleotides align to TRDD3. Germline V CDR1 and CDR2: GEAIGNYY, EKD. V was pared by 4 bases and J by 0 bases, with 8 bases of the junction left unmatched. This CDR3 spans 18 amino acids. CDR3 in amino acids: CACDSTGDRSWDTRQMFF. CDR3 DNA sequence: TGTGCCTGTGATAGTACTGGGGATCGCTCCTGGGACACCCGACAGATGTTTTTC.

This chain uses TRDV1 with TRDJ1, with 12 bases matching TRDD3. The V gene end was trimmed by 9 bases and the J gene end by 8 bases; junction bases not matched to a gene: 31. This CDR3 is 21 amino acids long. Germline loops: CDR1 TSWWSYY, CDR2 QGS. The CDR3 loop reads CALVEEYGLPTRWGIRGKLIF. CDR3 nucleotides: TGTGCTCTGGTGGAGGAATACGGCCTTCCTACTCGCTGGGGGATACGCGGAAAACTCATCTTT.

This clone is categorized as medium-sized (0.01 to 0.1%). The chain uses TRDV2 and TRDJ1; D might be TRDD3 (6 bases). Trimming stripped 6 bases from V and 0 bases from J, with 13 bases between. Germline V gives CDR1 GEAIGNYY, CDR2 EKD. The CDR3 is 14 amino acids. Here the CDR3 reads CACSLVGDTDKLIF. DNA of the CDR3: TGTGCCTGTTCCTTGGTGGGGGACACCGATAAACTCATCTTT.

This clone was picked up a small number of times. The identical CDR3 is also encoded by other nucleotide sequences in the sample. V is TRDV2 and J is TRDJ3; tentative D call: TRDD3 (6 bases). V dropped 3 bases and J dropped 0 bases, with 17 bases sitting between them. The CDR3 runs to 19 residues. Germline V gives CDR1 GEAIGNYY, CDR2 EKD. Written as DNA, the CDR3 is TGTGCCTGTGACGGGACTGGAGGATACAGCTCCTGGGACACCCGACAGATGTTTTTC. Its protein product is CACDGTGGYSSWDTRQMFF.

This clone appeared a few times. The sample holds other DNA sequences that translate to the same CDR3. The DNA of the CDR3 is TGTGCTCTTGGGGAACTACTGCTGCTGACTGGAATTCGTACCCAACGAGCACAACTCTTCTTT. This translates into CALGELLLLTGIRTQRAQLFF. The chain is built from TRDV1 and TRDJ2; weak D call: TRDD3 (5 bases). Between the trimmed V and J ends, which lost 0 bases and 7 bases, there was a span of 30 bases. The CDR3 contains 21 residues. CDR1 is TSWWSYY and CDR2 is QGS in the germline V gene.

By frequency in the sample, this clone is medium-sized. The V and J genes are TRDV2 and TRDJ2; 11 bases line up with TRDD3. The CDR3 loop spans 17 amino acids. The V and J ends lost 3 bases and 8 bases, in that order; junction bases with no gene match: 13. Germline V lookup: CDR1 GEAIGNYY, CDR2 EKD. CDR3 nucleotide sequence: TGTGCCTGTGACTCCATACTGGGGGATAGAGTTGCGGCACAACTCTTCTTT. It specifies CACDSILGDRVAAQLFF.

Note on this clone: One end of the junction does not line up with germline, which may come from a read error. The chain carries TRDV1 and TRDJ1, with 10 bases aligning to TRDD3. The CDR3 covers 12 residues. Germline CDR1 TSWWSYY, CDR2 QGS. The CDR3 sequence: CALGGGYGKLIF. The CDR3 region has the DNA TGTGCTCTGGGGGGGGGATACGGTAAACTCATCTTT.